This is a list of T cell receptor beta chains from one sample in a study of blood T cells in healthy people across ages. TCRdb reanalysed the 5' RACE reads using MiXCR and keeps one entry per CDR3 protein. The data hold 950,000 to 1,200,000 distinct CDR3 sequences, with 35% to 45% observed a single time. Input material: blood. The receptors originated from a man between 18 and 29 years old in good health. CDR3s include the opening cysteine and the closing phenylalanine or tryptophan. Fields, in order: clone size, V gene, J gene, D gene, CDR3 protein, CDR3 DNA. A D gene is named only where the DNA matches it firmly. The listing skips clone size in some rows; elsewhere it reads once, few, many or a size class.

-	TRBV7-2	TRBJ2-7	-	CASSLIVGSYEQYF	TGTGCCAGCAGCTTAATTGTAGGTTCCTACGAGCAGTACTTC
few	TRBV7-2	TRBJ1-2	-	CASSFVPDSNYGYTF	TGTGCCAGCAGCTTTGTCCCAGATTCTAACTATGGCTACACCTTC
few	TRBV18	TRBJ1-2	-	CASSPPSRENYGYTF	TGTGCCAGCTCACCACCGTCAAGGGAGAACTATGGCTACACCTTC
-	TRBV7-2	TRBJ2-3	TRBD1	CASSGPGQSTDTQYF	TGTGCCAGCAGCGGACCGGGACAGAGCACAGATACGCAGTATTTT
few	TRBV18	TRBJ2-2	-	CASSPFTLTNTGELFF	TGTGCCAGCTCACCATTTACCCTGACGAACACCGGGGAGCTGTTTTTT
-	TRBV30	TRBJ1-2	-	CAWSVRRDYGYTF	TGTGCCTGGAGTGTACGCAGGGACTATGGCTACACCTTC
-	TRBV4-2	TRBJ2-3	-	CASSHEEGQGVDTQYF	TGTGCCAGCAGCCATGAGGAGGGCCAGGGGGTAGATACGCAGTATTTT
-	TRBV10-3	TRBJ1-4	TRBD1	CAISEIRTGSSTNEKLFF	TGTGCCATCAGTGAAATTCGGACAGGGAGCTCGACTAATGAAAAACTGTTTTTT
-	TRBV27	TRBJ2-3	-	CASSLGLGVDTQYF	TGTGCCAGCAGTTTAGGGCTCGGGGTAGATACGCAGTATTTT
-	TRBV20-1	TRBJ1-6	-	CSAQGNHNSPLHF	TGCAGTGCCCAGGGAAATCATAATTCACCCCTCCACTTT
few	TRBV29-1	TRBJ1-2	-	CSVDGSRGYTF	TGCAGCGTTGACGGGAGTAGAGGCTACACCTTC
-	TRBV7-8	TRBJ2-3	-	CASSLSAGGQVVTGVTDTQYF	TGTGCCAGCAGCTTATCCGCTGGTGGACAGGTGGTTACGGGGGTGACAGATACGCAGTATTTT
many	TRBV7-2	TRBJ2-5	-	CASSLYYGEETQYF	TGTGCCAGCAGCTTATATTATGGGGAAGAGACCCAGTACTTC
few	TRBV5-5	TRBJ1-5	-	CASSLAVGRVNQHF	TGTGCCAGCAGCTTGGCCGTTGGCAGGGTGAACCAGCATTTT
-	TRBV7-9	TRBJ2-1	TRBD1	CASSLGRGLVNEQFF	TGTGCCAGCAGCTTGGGCAGGGGGCTTGTCAATGAGCAGTTCTTC
-	TRBV6-6	TRBJ1-2	-	CASSYIAGGGSGYGYTF	TGTGCCAGCAGTTATATCGCGGGGGGAGGCAGCGGCTATGGCTACACCTTC
-	TRBV6-6	TRBJ2-7	-	CASSPTTNYEQYF	TGTGCCAGCAGCCCTACAACGAACTACGAGCAGTACTTC
-	TRBV20-1	TRBJ2-3	TRBD1	CSAQGQAPLYTDTQYF	TGCAGTGCTCAAGGACAGGCCCCACTTTACACAGATACGCAGTATTTT
few	TRBV12-3/TRBV12-4	TRBJ2-1	TRBD2	CASRIGRGDEQFF	TGTGCCAGCAGAATAGGGCGGGGGGATGAGCAGTTCTTC
many	TRBV20-1	TRBJ1-2	-	CSAEGSANYGYTF	TGCAGTGCAGAGGGGTCAGCTAACTATGGCTACACCTTC
-	TRBV4-3	TRBJ2-3	-	CASSPLGGDSDTQYF	TGCGCCAGCAGCCCCCTAGGGGGGGATTCCGATACGCAGTATTTT
once	TRBV28	TRBJ1-2	-	CASIARAHNYGYTF	TGTGCCAGCATCGCCCGGGCACACAACTATGGCTACACCTTC
few	TRBV7-6	TRBJ2-7	-	CASSLVDREDEQYF	TGTGCCAGCAGCTTAGTTGACAGGGAGGACGAGCAGTACTTC
few	TRBV29-1	TRBJ2-7	-	CSVASGTYEQYF	TGCAGCGTTGCCTCCGGGACCTACGAGCAGTACTTC
-	TRBV4-3	TRBJ2-7	-	CTSSQEDAGSSEQYF	TGCACCAGCAGCCAAGAGGATGCAGGGTCTTCCGAGCAGTACTTC
-	TRBV20-1	TRBJ1-2	-	CSARDSKGGTRLYGYTF	TGCAGTGCTAGAGATTCGAAGGGGGGGACTCGCCTATATGGCTACACCTTC
-	TRBV4-3	TRBJ2-2	-	CASSQVRGSSTGELFF	TGCGCCAGCAGCCAAGTAAGGGGATCCTCCACCGGGGAGCTGTTTTTT
-	TRBV7-2	TRBJ2-7	-	CASSFDRSSYNEQYF	TGTGCCAGCAGCTTCGACAGGAGCTCCTACAATGAGCAGTACTTC
-	TRBV27	TRBJ1-4	-	CASSLSGNSKRLFF	TGTGCCAGCAGTTTATCCGGGAACAGTAAACGACTGTTTTTT
few	TRBV12-3/TRBV12-4	TRBJ1-1	-	CASSLDTSSTEAFF	TGTGCCAGCAGTCTCGACACGTCCTCCACTGAAGCTTTCTTT
-	TRBV27	TRBJ1-2	-	CASSRSGSGLTF	TGTGCCAGCAGTCGTAGTGGCTCGGGCTTGACCTTC
-	TRBV10-3	TRBJ1-1	TRBD1	CAISGGQALNTEAFF	TGTGCCATCAGTGGGGGACAGGCCCTGAACACTGAAGCTTTCTTT
-	TRBV5-1	TRBJ1-4	TRBD1	CASSLSIRQGTVEKLFF	TGCGCCAGCAGCTTGTCCATCCGACAGGGTACGGTCGAAAAACTGTTTTTT
-	TRBV3-1	TRBJ2-6	-	CASSRQISSGANVLTF	TGTGCCAGCAGCCGACAGATTAGCTCTGGGGCCAACGTCCTGACTTTC
-	TRBV12-3/TRBV12-4	TRBJ1-5	-	CASSPSQGELTQPQHF	TGTGCCAGCAGTCCCTCACAGGGAGAGTTGACTCAGCCCCAGCATTTT
-	TRBV20-1	TRBJ1-1	-	CSARDQPGAVNTEAFF	TGCAGTGCTAGAGATCAGCCAGGGGCGGTGAACACTGAAGCTTTCTTT
few	TRBV7-2	TRBJ1-2	-	CASSLDDSPNYGYTF	TGTGCCAGCAGCTTAGATGACAGTCCTAACTATGGCTACACCTTC
-	TRBV4-1	TRBJ1-2	-	CASSQERAGNYGYTF	TGCGCCAGCAGCCAAGAACGAGCCGGTAACTATGGCTACACCTTC
few	TRBV6-5	TRBJ2-5	TRBD1	CASNRGRQETQYF	TGTGCCAGTAACAGGGGGCGACAAGAGACCCAGTACTTC
-	TRBV20-1	TRBJ2-7	-	CSAPAGSRRYEQYF	TGCAGTGCTCCCGCGGGGAGTCGACGGTACGAGCAGTACTTC
-	TRBV9	TRBJ2-3	-	CASSPTGTGDTDTQYF	TGTGCCAGCAGCCCCACCGGGACTGGAGACACAGATACGCAGTATTTT
-	TRBV20-1	TRBJ2-3	-	CNARGTETQYF	TGCAATGCTAGAGGGACGGAAACGCAGTATTTT
few	TRBV28	TRBJ2-5	TRBD2	CASSLMGGLRRETQYF	TGTGCCAGCAGCCTTATGGGAGGGCTGAGACGAGAGACCCAGTACTTC
-	TRBV7-9	TRBJ2-4	-	CASSLKEGGNNEQYF	TGTGCCAGCAGTCTTAAAGAGGGCGGAAACAATGAGCAGTACTTC
few	TRBV3-1	TRBJ2-5	TRBD2	CASSPAGTSGEETQYF	TGTGCCAGCAGCCCCGCCGGGACTAGCGGAGAAGAGACCCAGTACTTC
-	TRBV6-6	TRBJ2-3	TRBD1	CASRGRTGGITHTQYF	TGTGCCAGCAGGGGACGGACAGGGGGCATCACCCATACGCAGTATTTT
many	TRBV5-1	TRBJ1-2	-	CASSLAPTENYGYTF	TGCGCCAGCAGCTTGGCCCCGACCGAGAACTATGGCTACACCTTC
few	TRBV6-1	TRBJ1-1	TRBD1	CASGGQVPNTEAFF	TGTGCCAGCGGGGGACAGGTTCCGAACACTGAAGCTTTCTTT
many	TRBV12-3/TRBV12-4	TRBJ2-3	-	CASSGDNTDTQYF	TGTGCCAGCAGCGGGGACAACACAGATACGCAGTATTTT
few	TRBV27	TRBJ1-2	TRBD1	CASSVGTGAGYTF	TGTGCCAGCAGTGTCGGGACAGGGGCCGGCTACACCTTC
-	TRBV9	TRBJ2-3	-	CASSVGTFFSTDTQYF	TGTGCCAGCAGCGTCGGGACTTTTTTTAGCACAGATACGCAGTATTTT
-	TRBV5-1	TRBJ2-3	-	CASSLGGADSTDTQYF	TGCGCCAGCAGCCTGGGGGGGGCAGATAGCACAGATACGCAGTATTTT
-	TRBV12-3/TRBV12-4	TRBJ2-7	-	CASRGGRDRTYEQYF	TGTGCCAGCAGGGGGGGGCGGGACAGGACCTACGAGCAGTACTTC